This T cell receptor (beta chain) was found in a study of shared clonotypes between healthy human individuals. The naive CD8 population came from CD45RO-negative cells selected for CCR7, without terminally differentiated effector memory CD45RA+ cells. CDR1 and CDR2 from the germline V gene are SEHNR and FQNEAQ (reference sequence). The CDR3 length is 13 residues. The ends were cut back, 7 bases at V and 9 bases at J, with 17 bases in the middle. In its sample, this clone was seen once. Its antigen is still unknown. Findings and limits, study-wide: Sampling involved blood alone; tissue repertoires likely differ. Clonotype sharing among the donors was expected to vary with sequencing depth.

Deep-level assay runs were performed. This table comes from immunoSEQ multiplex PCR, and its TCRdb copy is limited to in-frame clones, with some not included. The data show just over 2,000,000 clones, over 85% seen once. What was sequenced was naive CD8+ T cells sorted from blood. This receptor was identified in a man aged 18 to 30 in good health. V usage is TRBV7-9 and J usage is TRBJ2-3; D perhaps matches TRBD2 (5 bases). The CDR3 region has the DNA TGTGCCAGCACCACTCTTGAGGAGGAGACGCAGTATTTT. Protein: CASTTLEEETQYF.